One and the same sample provided the 11 T cell receptor beta chains below, sequenced in a study of cytomegalovirus exposure and HLA in healthy donors. Repertoires were generated with immunoSEQ multiplex PCR, while TCRdb's copy carries only in-frame clones and drops some. The data contain 260,000 or so clones, roughly 90% of them singletons. Sequencing was carried out using PBMCs. The receptors were sampled from a woman between 18 and 30 years old in good health and CMV-seronegative.

This clone was observed a single time. This chain joins TRBV7-8 and TRBJ2-1, with unresolved D. V was cut by 3 bases and J by 4 bases, with 13 bases left in between. The germline CDR1 and CDR2 sequences are SGHVS and FQNEAQ. This CDR3 contains 15 residues. DNA of the CDR3: TGTGCCAGCAGCTTTATAGTGGAGCTATACAATGAGCAGTTCTTC. Its translation is CASSFIVELYNEQFF.

The rearrangement uses TRBV9 and TRBJ1-2, with 9 bases matching TRBD1. Germline-derived CDR1 and CDR2 are SGDLS and YYNGEE. CDR3 length equals 16 residues. V gave up 3 bases and J gave up 2 bases; unmatched junction bases: 8. The CDR3 spells CASSGEDRGKNYGYTF. CDR3 nucleotide sequence: TGTGCCAGCAGCGGAGAGGACAGGGGAAAGAACTATGGCTACACCTTC. The complete variable domain, with remaining parts taken from reference TRBV9 and TRBJ1-2, reads DSGVTQTPKHLITATGQRVTLRCSPRSGDLSVYWYQQSLDQGLQFLIQYYNGEERAKGNILERFSAQQFPDLHSELNLSSLELGDSALYFCASSGEDRGKNYGYTFGSGTRLTVV.

This chain connects TRBV29-1 to TRBJ2-7; D perhaps matches TRBD2 (5 bases). The germline V gene has CDR1 SQVTM and CDR2 ANQGSEA. This CDR3 region has 13 residues. V gave up 4 bases and J gave up 0 bases, with 10 bases separating them. CDR3 coding DNA: TGCAGCGTTGTGGGAGCGGACTCCTACGAGCAGTACTTC. Its translation: CSVVGADSYEQYF.

This clone was counted a few times. The chain recombines TRBV12-5 with TRBJ2-7; 12 nucleotides line up with TRBD2. The CDR3 is made up of 17 amino acids. The V segment lost 3 bases and the J segment 2 bases; nucleotides outside the gene matches: 8. Per the germline V gene, CDR1 is LGHNT and CDR2 is FRNRAP. In nucleotides, the CDR3 is TGTGCTAGTGGTTTACCCCAGGGACTAGCGGGCACCTACGAGCAGTACTTC. Protein product: CASGLPQGLAGTYEQYF.

The genes are TRBV11-2 and TRBJ1-5; TRBD1 matches at 8 bases. Germline V gives CDR1 SGHAT, CDR2 FQNNGV. The length of the CDR3 is 14 residues. V shed 3 bases and J 6 bases; nucleotides not matched to a gene: 4. CDR3 loop: CASSLNRGGQPQHF. CDR3 nucleotides: TGTGCCAGCAGCTTGAACAGGGGGGGTCAGCCCCAGCATTTT.

This chain links TRBV6-1 with TRBJ1-2; the match to TRBD1 covers 8 bases. V gave up 3 bases and J gave up 4 bases; unmatched junction bases: 7. Germline CDR1 and CDR2: MNHNS and SASEGT. This CDR3 comprises 15 residues. The CDR3 reads CASSELSTGVYGYTF. The DNA of the CDR3 is TGTGCCAGCAGTGAGTTGTCGACAGGGGTCTATGGCTACACCTTC.

This sequence joins TRBV6-5 and TRBJ2-2, with D hard to call. This CDR3 is 15 amino acids long. The germline gives CDR1 MNHEY, CDR2 SVGAGI. Trimming removed 0 bases at V and 8 bases at J, with 13 bases between. The CDR3 region is CASSYSATAGGELFF. The CDR3 nucleotides read TGTGCCAGCAGTTACTCCGCCACAGCAGGAGGGGAGCTGTTTTTT.

To note about this clone: Other DNA sequences within the sample encode an identical CDR3. The gene calls are TRBV28 and TRBJ2-7, with 11 bases lining up with TRBD2. V lost 6 bases, J lost 4 bases, and 8 bases stayed unmatched. The CDR3 consists of 15 residues. Germline lookup yields CDR1 MDHEN and CDR2 SYDVKM. The CDR3: CASSLAGGPSYEQYF. Written as DNA, the CDR3 is TGTGCCAGCAGCTTAGCGGGAGGGCCATCGTACGAGCAGTACTTC.

The rearrangement links TRBV4-1 to TRBJ1-2; 10 bases agree with TRBD1. The CDR3 has 14 amino acids. Trimming took 4 bases from V and 8 from J; bases not matched to a gene: 7. Germline V gene sequence: CDR1 MGHRA, CDR2 YSYEKL. The CDR3 DNA reads TGCGCCAGCAGCCCACCGGGACAGGGGATCGGCTACACCTTC. Encoded protein: CASSPPGQGIGYTF.

The V gene is TRBV5-1, the J gene TRBJ2-1, with a possible D match to TRBD2 (6 bases). Germline-derived CDR1 and CDR2 are SGHRS and YFSETQ. Trimming removed 1 base from V and 5 bases from J, with 13 bases in between. The CDR3 covers 15 residues. This CDR3 reads CASSLTAGTHNEQFF. As DNA, the CDR3 is TGCGCCAGCAGCTTGACGGCGGGAACCCACAATGAGCAGTTCTTC.

The chain carries TRBV27 and TRBJ2-7; 14 bases map to TRBD2. After removal of 6 bases from V and 6 bases from J, the junction contained 4 bases not matched to a gene. Germline values: CDR1 MNHEY, CDR2 SMNVEV (reference sequence). The CDR3 length is 14 residues. In nucleotides, the CDR3 is TGTGCCAGCAGCCCAGGACTAGCGGGAGGCGAGCAGTACTTC. This sequence encodes CASSPGLAGGEQYF.